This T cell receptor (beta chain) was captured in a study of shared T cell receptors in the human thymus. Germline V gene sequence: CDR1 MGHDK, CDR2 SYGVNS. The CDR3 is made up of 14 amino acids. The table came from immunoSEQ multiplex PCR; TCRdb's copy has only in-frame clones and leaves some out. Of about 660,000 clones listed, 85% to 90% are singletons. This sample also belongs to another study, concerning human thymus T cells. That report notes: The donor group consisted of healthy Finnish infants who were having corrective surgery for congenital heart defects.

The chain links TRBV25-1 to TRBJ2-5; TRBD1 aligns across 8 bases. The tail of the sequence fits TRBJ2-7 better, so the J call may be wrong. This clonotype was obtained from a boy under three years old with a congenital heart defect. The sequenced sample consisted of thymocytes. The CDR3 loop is CASSSRGRVYEQYF. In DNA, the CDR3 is TGTGCCAGCAGTTCCAGGGGGCGCGTCTACGAGCAGTACTTC.